The present TCR beta chain was sequenced within a study of long-term antiretroviral therapy in people with HIV. Overall study: The 2015 immediate-ART recommendation came about a decade after the earliest samples.

Whole-study results and caveats: Information on adherence, resistance and therapy changes was unavailable. The study found that diversity rose after ART but stayed below transplant donor controls.

The V gene lost 5 bases and the J gene lost 5 bases, with 12 bases spanning the gap. This CDR3 region has 14 residues. Germline values: CDR1 SGHVS, CDR2 FQNEAQ. Survey-level immunoSEQ v3.0 assays were run. For every sample, sequencing targeted about 35,000-55,000 T-cell genomes. Measured with immunoSEQ multiplex PCR; TCRdb has only the in-frame clones, and not every one. Counted here are about 21,000 clones, 70% to 80% occurring once; the ten biggest clones make up 9.5% to 15%. For this clone: No antigen is known for it.

The TCR was taken from a woman aged 40 to 50 with HIV. Sequenced here: unsorted PBMCs, sampled less than 1.8 years before starting antiretroviral therapy. The chain carries TRBV7-8 and TRBJ1-4; a possible D gene is TRBD1 (5 bases). The CDR3 here is CASSLRGKNEKLFF. Here the CDR3 DNA reads TGTGCCAGCAGCCTCCGGGGCAAGAATGAAAAACTGTTTTTT.